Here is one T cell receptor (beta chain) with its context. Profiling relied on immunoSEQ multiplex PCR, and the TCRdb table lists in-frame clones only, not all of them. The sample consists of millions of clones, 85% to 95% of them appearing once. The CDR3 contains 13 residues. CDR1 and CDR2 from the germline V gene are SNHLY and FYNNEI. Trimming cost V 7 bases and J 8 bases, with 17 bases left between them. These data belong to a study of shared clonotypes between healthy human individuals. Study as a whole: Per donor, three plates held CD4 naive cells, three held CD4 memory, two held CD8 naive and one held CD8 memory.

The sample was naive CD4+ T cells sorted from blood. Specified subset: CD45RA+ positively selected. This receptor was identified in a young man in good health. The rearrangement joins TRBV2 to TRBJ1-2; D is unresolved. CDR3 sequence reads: CASTQVQIRGYTF. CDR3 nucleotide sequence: TGTGCCAGCACCCAGGTACAGATCCGCGGCTACACCTTC.